This is a list of T cell receptor beta chains from one sample in a study of cytomegalovirus exposure and HLA in healthy donors. The table came from immunoSEQ multiplex PCR; TCRdb's copy has only in-frame clones and leaves some out. Of roughly 150,000 clones listed, roughly two thirds are singletons. The specimen was PBMCs. The receptors were sampled from a young woman in good health and CMV-seropositive. Each CDR3 is given with its conserved first and last residue. Each record gives: clone size, J gene, D gene, V gene, CDR3 DNA, CDR3 protein. A D gene is named only where the DNA matches it firmly. Part of the rows lack a size; the others show once, few, many or a class for expanded clones.

>-|TRBJ2-6|-|TRBV6-1
TGTGCCAGCAGTTCACTTAGCTCTGGGGCCAACGTCCTGACTTTC
CASSSLSSGANVLTF
>-|TRBJ1-5|-|TRBV4-3
TGCGCCAGCAGCCAAGGAACGGGCAATCAGCCCCAGCATTTT
CASSQGTGNQPQHF
>-|TRBJ2-3|-|TRBV5-5
TGTGCCAGCAGCTTGGCTCTAGTCGTCGCAGATACGCAGTATTTT
CASSLALVVADTQYF
>-|TRBJ1-4|TRBD1|TRBV6-6
TGTGCCAGCAGCCCGACAGGGGGAGAAGATGAAAAACTGTTTTTT
CASSPTGGEDEKLFF
>-|TRBJ1-1|-|TRBV4-2
TGTGCCAGCAGCCAAGTTCGTGAGGTGAACACTGAAGCTTTCTTT
CASSQVREVNTEAFF
>-|TRBJ1-1|TRBD1|TRBV6-4
TGTGCCAGTAGAGGGGGCGCGGGCACTGAAGCTTTCTTT
CASRGGAGTEAFF
>few|TRBJ2-3|TRBD1|TRBV5-1
TGCGCCAGCAGCTTTGAGACAGGGGGCTGGACAGATACGCAGTATTTT
CASSFETGGWTDTQYF
>-|TRBJ1-1|TRBD1|TRBV28
TGTGCCAGCAAAAAGCACGGGACAGGCGCGATCATGGGGGCTTTCTTT
CASKKHGTGAIMGAFF
>-|TRBJ1-1|TRBD1|TRBV5-1
TGCGCCAGCGCCGGGACAGGGAGGTTCCCGAACACTGAAGCTTTCTTT
CASAGTGRFPNTEAFF
>few|TRBJ1-4|TRBD1|TRBV5-1
TGCGCCAGCAGCTTAACAGGGGGCACTAATGAAAAACTGTTTTTT
CASSLTGGTNEKLFF
>-|TRBJ2-5|-|TRBV30
TGTGCCTGGGCCCAGGGGCCCCCCCAAGAGACCCAGTACTTC
CAWAQGPPQETQYF
>-|TRBJ2-2|-|TRBV27
TGTGCCAGCAGTCCCCTTATTTCGGGGGTGAACACCGGGGAGCTGTTTTTT
CASSPLISGVNTGELFF
>-|TRBJ2-1|TRBD2|TRBV11-2
TGTGCCAGCAGCTTAGGGACTAGCGGGGGGGAGTACAATGAGCAGTTCTTC
CASSLGTSGGEYNEQFF
>-|TRBJ2-5|TRBD2|TRBV30
TGTGCCTGGAGTCGACTAGCGGGTTTCCAAGAGACCCAGTACTTC
CAWSRLAGFQETQYF
>few|TRBJ1-6|-|TRBV15
TGTGCCACCAGCAGAGATCCGGACAGCAATTCACCCCTCCACTTT
CATSRDPDSNSPLHF
>-|TRBJ1-2|-|TRBV19
TGTGCCAGTATCTCCTCGCCTAAATCTAACTATGGCTACACCTTC
CASISSPKSNYGYTF
>-|TRBJ2-1|-|TRBV29-1
TGCAGCGTTGAAGGAATCCCGGGACATTGGAATGAGCAGTTCTTC
CSVEGIPGHWNEQFF
>-|TRBJ1-1|TRBD1|TRBV7-9
TGTGCCAGCAGCCTTCCAGGGGGTTCCACTGAAGCTTTCTTT
CASSLPGGSTEAFF
>few|TRBJ2-1|TRBD2|TRBV7-2
TGTGCCGAGGGGGGGACTAGAGGAGGCAATGAGCAGTTCTTC
CAEGGTRGGNEQFF
>-|TRBJ2-7|-|TRBV11-3
TGTGCCAGCAGCCCAAATACTGGTTCCGAGCAGTACTTC
CASSPNTGSEQYF
>-|TRBJ2-2|TRBD1|TRBV7-9
TGTGCCAGCACCACAGGGGGCAAGTCCGGGGAGCTGTTTTTT
CASTTGGKSGELFF
>-|TRBJ2-3|TRBD2|TRBV10-3
TGTGCCATCAGTGAGCCGGGACATATGGGACTAGCGGGGGGGGAAGATACGCAGTATTTT
CAISEPGHMGLAGGEDTQYF
>-|TRBJ2-5|-|TRBV4-2
TGTGCCAGCAGCCAAGAAACTAGCATCCCGTACCAAGAGACCCAGTACTTC
CASSQETSIPYQETQYF